These T cell receptor beta chains were read from a single sample in a study of regulatory T cells in long-lasting Graves disease. Via MiXCR, TCRdb re-called the multiplex PCR reads, giving one row per CDR3 protein. This sample has roughly 530,000 distinct CDR3 sequences, with 15% to 20% found just once. These data also formed part of another study, on T cells in Graves' hyperthyroidism and ophthalmopathy.

Sequenced material: peripheral blood mononuclear cells (PBMCs), taken at new diagnosis, from a patient treated with antithyroid drugs. The receptors shown here come from a woman aged 35-65 years with Graves disease. Both conserved end residues are part of each CDR3. Fields, in order: J gene, D gene, clone size, V gene, CDR3 protein, CDR3 DNA. A D gene is named only where the DNA matches it firmly. A row's size may be missing; if present it is once, few, many or a size class.

j_gene: TRBJ2-3; d_gene: NA; abundance: NA; v_gene: TRBV7-9; CDR3aa: CASSLNPSDTQYF; CDR3nt: TGTGCCAGCAGCTTAAATCCGTCAGATACGCAGTATTTT
j_gene: TRBJ2-7; d_gene: NA; abundance: few; v_gene: TRBV7-9; CDR3aa: CASSLSQGRTYEQYF; CDR3nt: TGTGCCAGCAGCTTAAGCCAGGGTCGTACCTACGAGCAGTACTTC
j_gene: TRBJ1-2; d_gene: NA; abundance: many; v_gene: TRBV10-1; CDR3aa: CASSEQQNYGYTF; CDR3nt: TGCGCCAGCAGTGAACAACAAAATTATGGCTACACCTTC
j_gene: TRBJ1-2; d_gene: TRBD1; abundance: NA; v_gene: TRBV20-1; CDR3aa: CSARGGGDRLFNYGYTF; CDR3nt: TGCAGTGCTCGGGGGGGGGGGGACAGACTTTTTAACTATGGCTACACCTTC
j_gene: TRBJ2-5; d_gene: NA; abundance: NA; v_gene: TRBV12-5; CDR3aa: CASGLGLGETQYF; CDR3nt: TGTGCTAGTGGTTTGGGCCTAGGGGAGACCCAGTACTTC
j_gene: TRBJ1-2; d_gene: NA; abundance: few; v_gene: TRBV2; CDR3aa: CASSPVVGGDYGYTF; CDR3nt: TGTGCCAGCAGCCCAGTTGTGGGGGGGGATTATGGCTACACCTTC
j_gene: TRBJ2-7; d_gene: NA; abundance: NA; v_gene: TRBV2; CDR3aa: CAGSADKTYEQYF; CDR3nt: TGTGCCGGATCGGCGGACAAGACCTACGAGCAGTACTTC
j_gene: TRBJ2-5; d_gene: NA; abundance: few; v_gene: TRBV5-5; CDR3aa: CASSLRPEETQYF; CDR3nt: TGTGCCAGCAGCTTGAGGCCAGAAGAGACCCAGTACTTC
j_gene: TRBJ1-4; d_gene: TRBD1; abundance: few; v_gene: TRBV25-1; CDR3aa: CASSATNRGPFEKLFF; CDR3nt: TGTGCCAGCAGTGCGACTAACAGGGGACCTTTTGAAAAACTGTTTTTT
j_gene: TRBJ1-2; d_gene: NA; abundance: many; v_gene: TRBV28; CDR3aa: CASISDAAYGYTF; CDR3nt: TGTGCCAGCATTTCCGACGCCGCCTATGGCTACACCTTC
j_gene: TRBJ1-2; d_gene: NA; abundance: many; v_gene: TRBV20-1; CDR3aa: CSASFPLNYGYTF; CDR3nt: TGCAGTGCTTCATTTCCTCTTAACTATGGCTACACCTTC
j_gene: TRBJ2-7; d_gene: NA; abundance: many; v_gene: TRBV11-2; CDR3aa: CASSFGPLEQYF; CDR3nt: TGTGCCAGCAGCTTCGGACCCCTCGAGCAGTACTTC
j_gene: TRBJ2-1; d_gene: NA; abundance: many; v_gene: TRBV20-1; CDR3aa: CSVRFSSYNEQFF; CDR3nt: TGCAGTGTGCGCTTTAGCTCCTACAATGAGCAGTTCTTC
j_gene: TRBJ2-1; d_gene: NA; abundance: many; v_gene: TRBV5-1; CDR3aa: CASSLGGGGANEQFF; CDR3nt: TGCGCCAGCAGCTTGGGGGGTGGAGGGGCCAATGAGCAGTTCTTC
j_gene: TRBJ1-5; d_gene: NA; abundance: many; v_gene: TRBV10-3; CDR3aa: CAISESLGLVQPQHF; CDR3nt: TGTGCCATCAGTGAGTCGCTGGGGTTGGTTCAGCCCCAGCATTTT
j_gene: TRBJ1-1; d_gene: NA; abundance: many; v_gene: TRBV11-2; CDR3aa: CASSRTSGTEAFF; CDR3nt: TGTGCCAGCAGCCGGACGTCTGGAACTGAAGCTTTCTTT
j_gene: TRBJ1-6; d_gene: NA; abundance: NA; v_gene: TRBV12-3/TRBV12-4; CDR3aa: CASSIEGYNSPLHF; CDR3nt: TGTGCCAGCAGTATTGAGGGTTATAATTCACCCCTCCACTTT
j_gene: TRBJ2-1; d_gene: NA; abundance: many; v_gene: TRBV2; CDR3aa: CASSLKTYNEQFF; CDR3nt: TGTGCCAGCAGTCTCAAGACCTACAATGAGCAGTTCTTC
j_gene: TRBJ2-3; d_gene: NA; abundance: NA; v_gene: TRBV7-2; CDR3aa: CASSLEYSGTTDTQYF; CDR3nt: TGTGCCAGCAGCTTAGAATATTCGGGGACCACAGATACGCAGTATTTT
j_gene: TRBJ2-1; d_gene: TRBD1; abundance: many; v_gene: TRBV30; CDR3aa: CAWSTGGNEQFF; CDR3nt: TGTGCCTGGAGTACAGGGGGCAATGAGCAGTTCTTC
j_gene: TRBJ2-7; d_gene: NA; abundance: NA; v_gene: TRBV12-3/TRBV12-4; CDR3aa: CASSLPLRGEQYF; CDR3nt: TGTGCCAGCAGTTTGCCCCTCAGGGGCGAGCAGTACTTC
j_gene: TRBJ2-5; d_gene: NA; abundance: few; v_gene: TRBV27; CDR3aa: CASSLESATSQETQYF; CDR3nt: TGTGCCAGCAGCCTGGAGTCCGCGACTAGCCAAGAGACCCAGTACTTC
j_gene: TRBJ2-1; d_gene: NA; abundance: few; v_gene: TRBV10-3; CDR3aa: CATEPRLLTYSEQFF; CDR3nt: TGTGCCACGGAGCCTAGACTCCTGACTTATAGTGAGCAGTTCTTC
j_gene: TRBJ1-5; d_gene: NA; abundance: NA; v_gene: TRBV6-1; CDR3aa: CASSDLPRFKPQHF; CDR3nt: TGTGCCAGCAGTGATCTTCCCAGGTTCAAGCCCCAGCATTTT
j_gene: TRBJ1-6; d_gene: TRBD1; abundance: few; v_gene: TRBV25-1; CDR3aa: CASTGTGFVSPLHF; CDR3nt: TGTGCCAGTACCGGGACAGGCTTTGTTTCACCCCTCCACTTT
j_gene: TRBJ2-5; d_gene: NA; abundance: many; v_gene: TRBV2; CDR3aa: CASRGQGGMETQYF; CDR3nt: TGTGCCAGCAGAGGCCAGGGGGGGATGGAGACCCAGTACTTC
j_gene: TRBJ2-1; d_gene: TRBD2; abundance: few; v_gene: TRBV3-1; CDR3aa: CASSQEGFSGGRNEQFF; CDR3nt: TGTGCCAGCAGCCAAGAGGGGTTCAGCGGGGGACGCAATGAGCAGTTCTTC
j_gene: TRBJ2-5; d_gene: NA; abundance: many; v_gene: TRBV30; CDR3aa: CAWSVYPGRETQYF; CDR3nt: TGTGCCTGGAGTGTCTATCCAGGGAGGGAGACCCAGTACTTC
j_gene: TRBJ2-7; d_gene: TRBD2; abundance: many; v_gene: TRBV11-2; CDR3aa: CASSSLAGARLNEQYF; CDR3nt: TGTGCCAGCAGCTCACTAGCGGGGGCGAGACTCAACGAGCAGTACTTC
j_gene: TRBJ2-3; d_gene: TRBD2; abundance: many; v_gene: TRBV28; CDR3aa: CASSSRLAGGRTDTQYF; CDR3nt: TGTGCCAGCAGTTCTCGACTAGCGGGGGGGCGAACAGATACGCAGTATTTT
j_gene: TRBJ2-2; d_gene: NA; abundance: few; v_gene: TRBV12-3/TRBV12-4; CDR3aa: CASRGAGELFF; CDR3nt: TGTGCCAGCAGGGGGGCCGGGGAGCTGTTTTTT
j_gene: TRBJ1-2; d_gene: TRBD1; abundance: NA; v_gene: TRBV12-3/TRBV12-4; CDR3aa: CASSRTGAIYGYTF; CDR3nt: TGTGCCAGCAGCAGGACAGGGGCTATCTATGGCTACACCTTC
j_gene: TRBJ2-3; d_gene: TRBD2; abundance: many; v_gene: TRBV7-6; CDR3aa: CASSPRSGGGTDTQYF; CDR3nt: TGTGCCAGCAGCCCCAGAAGCGGGGGGGGCACAGATACGCAGTATTTT
j_gene: TRBJ2-7; d_gene: NA; abundance: NA; v_gene: TRBV20-1; CDR3aa: CSGGFSTRLSYEQYF; CDR3nt: TGCAGTGGAGGTTTTTCTACGAGACTTTCCTACGAGCAGTACTTC
j_gene: TRBJ2-7; d_gene: NA; abundance: many; v_gene: TRBV10-3; CDR3aa: CAISGSYEQYF; CDR3nt: TGTGCCATCAGTGGCAGCTACGAGCAGTACTTC
j_gene: TRBJ2-4; d_gene: NA; abundance: few; v_gene: TRBV30; CDR3aa: CAWSFPLAKNIQYF; CDR3nt: TGTGCCTGGTCTTTCCCCCTAGCCAAAAACATTCAGTACTTC
j_gene: TRBJ1-3; d_gene: TRBD1; abundance: NA; v_gene: TRBV7-9; CDR3aa: CASSASGTAGNTIYF; CDR3nt: TGTGCCAGCAGCGCCTCCGGGACAGCTGGAAACACCATATATTTT
j_gene: TRBJ2-1; d_gene: NA; abundance: many; v_gene: TRBV7-9; CDR3aa: CASSPHVRGELGSYNEQFF; CDR3nt: TGTGCCAGCAGCCCCCATGTGAGGGGGGAACTGGGCTCCTACAATGAGCAGTTCTTC
j_gene: TRBJ2-3; d_gene: NA; abundance: NA; v_gene: TRBV9; CDR3aa: CASSVASATDTQYF; CDR3nt: TGTGCCAGCAGCGTAGCAAGCGCCACAGATACGCAGTATTTT
j_gene: TRBJ2-5; d_gene: NA; abundance: many; v_gene: TRBV3-1; CDR3aa: CASSGLGKETQYF; CDR3nt: TGTGCCAGCAGCGGGTTGGGGAAAGAGACCCAGTACTTC
j_gene: TRBJ2-7; d_gene: TRBD1; abundance: many; v_gene: TRBV2; CDR3aa: CASRDRQGGTYEQYF; CDR3nt: TGTGCCAGCAGAGATCGACAGGGTGGGACCTACGAGCAGTACTTC
j_gene: TRBJ2-2; d_gene: TRBD1; abundance: NA; v_gene: TRBV15; CDR3aa: CATSSLPGQGTGELFF; CDR3nt: TGTGCCACCAGCAGTCTCCCGGGACAGGGTACCGGGGAGCTGTTTTTT
j_gene: TRBJ1-6; d_gene: NA; abundance: few; v_gene: TRBV28; CDR3aa: CASSPQGRYNSPLHF; CDR3nt: TGTGCCAGCAGTCCACAGGGCCGTTATAATTCACCCCTCCACTTT
j_gene: TRBJ1-1; d_gene: NA; abundance: few; v_gene: TRBV4-1; CDR3aa: CASSLAGTPKNTEAFF; CDR3nt: TGCGCCAGCAGCCTCGCCGGGACACCGAAGAACACTGAAGCTTTCTTT
j_gene: TRBJ2-1; d_gene: TRBD1; abundance: many; v_gene: TRBV7-9; CDR3aa: CASSSRQGANEQFF; CDR3nt: TGTGCCAGCAGCTCTCGACAGGGGGCAAATGAGCAGTTCTTC
j_gene: TRBJ1-6; d_gene: NA; abundance: NA; v_gene: TRBV3-1; CDR3aa: CASSQEGGFGSSPLHF; CDR3nt: TGTGCCAGCAGCCAAGAGGGGGGGTTCGGTAGTTCACCCCTCCACTTT
j_gene: TRBJ1-1; d_gene: NA; abundance: NA; v_gene: TRBV7-9; CDR3aa: CASSLVAESTEAFF; CDR3nt: TGTGCCAGCAGCTTAGTCGCGGAATCGACTGAAGCTTTCTTT
j_gene: TRBJ1-1; d_gene: NA; abundance: many; v_gene: TRBV2; CDR3aa: CASQGQPIFGTEAFF; CDR3nt: TGTGCCAGCCAAGGACAACCGATTTTTGGCACTGAAGCTTTCTTT
j_gene: TRBJ2-7; d_gene: NA; abundance: many; v_gene: TRBV7-2; CDR3aa: CASNSYLGSYEQYF; CDR3nt: TGTGCCAGCAACTCCTACCTAGGATCCTACGAGCAGTACTTC
j_gene: TRBJ1-4; d_gene: NA; abundance: many; v_gene: TRBV3-1; CDR3aa: CASSPGGQGYGKLFF; CDR3nt: TGTGCCAGCAGCCCCGGAGGACAAGGGTATGGAAAACTGTTTTTT
j_gene: TRBJ1-5; d_gene: NA; abundance: few; v_gene: TRBV11-3; CDR3aa: CASSLDQEGSSNQPQHF; CDR3nt: TGTGCCAGCAGCTTAGATCAGGAAGGCAGTAGCAATCAGCCCCAGCATTTT
j_gene: TRBJ2-7; d_gene: NA; abundance: few; v_gene: TRBV2; CDR3aa: CACNRETYEQYF; CDR3nt: TGTGCCTGCAACAGGGAGACCTACGAGCAGTACTTC
j_gene: TRBJ2-3; d_gene: TRBD2; abundance: NA; v_gene: TRBV11-3; CDR3aa: CASSNTGTSGGADTQYF; CDR3nt: TGTGCCAGCAGCAACACCGGGACTAGCGGGGGTGCAGATACGCAGTATTTT
j_gene: TRBJ1-3; d_gene: TRBD1; abundance: NA; v_gene: TRBV7-7; CDR3aa: CASSAQGILGNTIYF; CDR3nt: TGTGCTAGCAGCGCACAGGGGATCCTTGGAAACACCATATATTTT
j_gene: TRBJ1-5; d_gene: NA; abundance: many; v_gene: TRBV12-3/TRBV12-4; CDR3aa: CASSPSRSNQPQHF; CDR3nt: TGTGCCAGCAGTCCCTCTCGGAGCAATCAGCCCCAGCATTTT
j_gene: TRBJ2-4; d_gene: TRBD1; abundance: few; v_gene: TRBV13; CDR3aa: CASSLRQGDERFDIQYF; CDR3nt: TGTGCCAGCAGCTTGAGGCAGGGGGATGAGAGGTTTGACATTCAGTACTTC
j_gene: TRBJ2-3; d_gene: NA; abundance: many; v_gene: TRBV2; CDR3aa: CASSPLAWNTDTQYF; CDR3nt: TGTGCCAGCAGTCCTCTAGCATGGAACACAGATACGCAGTATTTT